This T cell receptor (beta chain) was sequenced for a study of blood T cells in healthy people across ages. Turning to this clonotype: Its antigen remains unknown.

The V end was cut by 6 bases, the J end by 6 bases, with 12 bases between. Germline values: CDR1 DFQATT, CDR2 SNEGSKA (reference sequence). This CDR3 has 12 residues. For the second PCR, which ran for about 6 to 11 cycles, a sample-barcoded 5' primer and a J-beta primer mix were used. TCRdb recomputed calls from the 5' RACE reads with MiXCR, one row per CDR3 protein. Among more than 750,000 distinct CDR3 sequences listed, about 28% were seen once. General study findings and limits: Higher diversity and more naive CD4+ cells were features of long-lived donors, compared to aged donors.

The same specimen was also included in a second study, on T cells of mothers and their children.

This TCR was recovered from a woman aged 40 to 49 in good health. V and J are TRBV20-1 and TRBJ2-1, with D perhaps matching TRBD2 (5 bases). Sequencing was performed on blood. CDR3 sequence: CSAGAFSNEQFF. The DNA of the CDR3 is TGCAGTGCGGGAGCGTTTTCCAATGAGCAGTTCTTC.